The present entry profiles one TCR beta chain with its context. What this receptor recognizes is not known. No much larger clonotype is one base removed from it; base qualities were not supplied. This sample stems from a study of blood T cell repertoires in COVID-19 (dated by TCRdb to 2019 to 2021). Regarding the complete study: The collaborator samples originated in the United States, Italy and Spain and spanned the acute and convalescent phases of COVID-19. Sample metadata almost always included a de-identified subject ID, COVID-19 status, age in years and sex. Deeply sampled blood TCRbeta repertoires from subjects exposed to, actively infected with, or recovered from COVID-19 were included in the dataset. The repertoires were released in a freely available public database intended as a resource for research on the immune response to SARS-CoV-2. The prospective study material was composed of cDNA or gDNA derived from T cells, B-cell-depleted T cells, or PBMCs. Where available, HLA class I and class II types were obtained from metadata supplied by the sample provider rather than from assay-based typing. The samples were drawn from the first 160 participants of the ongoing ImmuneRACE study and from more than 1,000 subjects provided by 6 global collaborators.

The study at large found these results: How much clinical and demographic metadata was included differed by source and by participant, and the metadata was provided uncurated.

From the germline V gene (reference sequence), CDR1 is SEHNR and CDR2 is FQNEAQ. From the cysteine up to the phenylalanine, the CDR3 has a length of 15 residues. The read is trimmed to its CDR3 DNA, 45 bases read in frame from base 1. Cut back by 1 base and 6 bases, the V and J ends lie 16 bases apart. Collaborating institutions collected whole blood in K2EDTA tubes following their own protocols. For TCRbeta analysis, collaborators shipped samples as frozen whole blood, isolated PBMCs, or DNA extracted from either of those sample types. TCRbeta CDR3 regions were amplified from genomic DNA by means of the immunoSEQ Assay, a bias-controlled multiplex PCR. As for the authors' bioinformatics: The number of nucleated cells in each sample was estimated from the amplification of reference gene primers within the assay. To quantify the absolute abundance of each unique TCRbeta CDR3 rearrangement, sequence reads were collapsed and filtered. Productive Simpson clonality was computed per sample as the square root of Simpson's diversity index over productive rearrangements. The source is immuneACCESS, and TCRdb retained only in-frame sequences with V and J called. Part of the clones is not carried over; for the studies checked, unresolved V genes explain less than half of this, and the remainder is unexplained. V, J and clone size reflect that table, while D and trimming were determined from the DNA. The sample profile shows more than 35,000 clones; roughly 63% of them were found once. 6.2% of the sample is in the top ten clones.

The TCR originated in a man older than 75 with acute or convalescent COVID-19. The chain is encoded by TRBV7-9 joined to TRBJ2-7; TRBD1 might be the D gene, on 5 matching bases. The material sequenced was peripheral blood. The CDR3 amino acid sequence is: CASSLGGSPTREQYF. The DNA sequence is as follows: TGTGCCAGCAGCTTAGGGGGCAGTCCTACGCGCGAGCAGTACTTC.